This TCR beta chain was sequenced during a study of blood T cell repertoires in COVID-19. Sequencing was performed with immunoSEQ multiplex PCR; in TCRdb, only in-frame clones are kept and a portion is missing. The repertoire holds under 250,000 clones, with approximately 85% as singletons. Sequenced input: peripheral blood. This sequence originates from a woman aged 70-85 years with COVID-19, enrolled during active disease.

The CDR3 spells CSTDRGPEAFF. CDR3 DNA: TGCAGTACGGACAGGGGCCCTGAAGCTTTCTTT. The chain employs TRBV20-1 and TRBJ1-1, with 9 bases that match TRBD1. Germline CDR1 DFQATT, CDR2 SNEGSKA (reference sequence). The CDR3 runs 11 residues. Trimming took 8 bases from V and 6 from J; bases not matched to a gene: 4.